This entry lists 5 T cell receptor beta chains sequenced from one sample in a study of breast tumors, draining lymph nodes, adjacent tissues. In TCRdb, the multiplex PCR reads were re-called with MiXCR into one record per CDR3 protein. The sample yields about 220,000 distinct CDR3 sequences, approximately 36% seen once. Breast cancer patients provided tissue from their axillary draining lymph nodes. The sequencing sample was made of axillary lymph node tissue. The receptors originated from a female donor with breast cancer. Some clones in this sample may be carry-over from other donors' samples.

This clonotype was found many times. The gene calls are TRBV20-1 and TRBJ2-7; D may match TRBD1 or TRBD2 (5 bases each). Trimming shortened V by 6 bases and J by 4 bases, and 16 bases separated the two germline ends. CDR1 and CDR2 from the germline V gene are DFQATT and SNEGSKA (reference sequence). The CDR3 runs to 13 residues. The CDR3 sequence: CSARPVGEYEQYF. The CDR3 DNA reads as TGCAGTGCCCGCCCGGTAGGGGAGTACGAGCAGTACTTC.

This clonotype was counted ten times or more. The V call is TRBV5-1, the J call TRBJ2-2; D is uncertain. The V and J ends lost 4 bases and 0 bases respectively, with 7 bases between them. Germline V gene sequence: CDR1 SGHRS, CDR2 YFSETQ. CDR3 length: 14 amino acids. In DNA form, the CDR3 reads TGCGCCAGCAGCATTTCTTCGAACACCGGGGAGCTGTTTTTT. Protein product: CASSISSNTGELFF.

This clonotype was seen a few times. The chain couples TRBV28 to TRBJ2-1; D is uncertain. Trimming removed 2 bases from V and 6 bases from J, with 17 bases in between. CDR3 size: 16 residues. In germline, CDR1 is MDHEN, CDR2 SYDVKM. The CDR3 is CASSLRSIGGPNEQFF. CDR3 nucleotides: TGTGCCAGCAGTTTACGAAGTATCGGTGGTCCCAATGAGCAGTTCTTC.

This clonotype has a count of ten or more. This chain joins TRBV7-9 and TRBJ1-3; no clear D gene. The CDR3 is 12 amino acids. V shed 5 bases and J shed 4 bases, with 6 bases lying between them. Germline CDR1 SEHNR, CDR2 FQNEAQ (reference sequence). CDR3 residues: CASSGPGNTIYF. CDR3 coding DNA: TGTGCCAGCAGCGGGCCCGGAAACACCATATATTTT.

The sample holds a few counts of this clonotype. The V gene is TRBV6-2 or TRBV6-3, the J gene TRBJ1-5; tentatively, D is TRBD1 (6 bases). The V end lost 5 bases, the J end lost 5 bases, and 10 bases lay between the germline ends. The CDR3 is 13 residues long. The V gene's germline CDR1 is MNHEY and CDR2 SVGEGT. The CDR3 is CASSPTGYQPQHF. DNA for the CDR3: TGTGCCAGCAGTCCGACAGGTTATCAGCCCCAGCATTTT.